The clone carrying this T cell receptor beta chain has just a few counts. A sample-barcoded 5' primer and a J-beta primer mix were used in a second PCR of roughly 6 to 11 cycles. TCRdb passed the 5' RACE reads through MiXCR, listing each CDR3 protein once. The data hold some 1.4 million distinct CDR3 sequences, with 35% to 45% observed a single time. This record belongs to a study of blood T cells in healthy people across ages. The receptor was isolated from a woman under 30 in good health. The sequencing input was blood.

The CDR3 loop is CASRTYNEQFF. CDR3 DNA: TGTGCCAGCCGGACTTACAATGAGCAGTTCTTC. The chain employs TRBV3-1 and TRBJ2-1, with D maybe TRBD2 (5 bases). The CDR3 length is 11 residues. V shed 8 bases and J shed 4 bases, with 6 bases lying between them. CDR1 is LGHDT and CDR2 is YNNKEL in the germline V gene (reference sequence).